Listed here are 21 T cell receptor beta chains from one sample, sequenced in a study of post-analysis software for immune sequencing data. Whole-study results and caveats: Controls had lower frequencies than patients of about five TRBV segments, which included TRBV5-6, TRBV5-1 and TRBV20-1.

Tagging with unique molecular identifiers was a feature of the TCR beta cDNA libraries. One entry per CDR3 protein, called by TCRdb with MiXCR from the PCR reads. The sample consists of about 760,000 distinct CDR3 sequences, 30% of them appearing once. These receptors' targets are unknown. The sample was blood. The receptors shown here come from a girl between 10 and 17 years old with multiple sclerosis.

In its sample, this clonotype was seen a few times. The rearrangement links TRBV20-1 to TRBJ2-3; a weak D match, TRBD1 (5 bases). The germline V gene encodes CDR1 DFQATT and CDR2 SNEGSKA (reference sequence). With 6 bases removed from V and 6 bases from J, the gap between germline ends came to 13 bases. This CDR3 region has 12 residues. The CDR3 bases are TGCAGTGCACCCCAGGGCGCGGATACGCAGTATTTT. This translates into CSAPQGADTQYF.

The V gene is TRBV24-1, the J gene TRBJ1-4; maybe TRBD1 (5 bases). Trimming removed 4 bases at V and 4 bases at J, with 9 bases between. Germline loops: CDR1 KGHDR, CDR2 SFDVKD. The CDR3 covers 14 residues. The CDR3 loop is CATSDSGLNEKLFF. The CDR3 coding sequence is TGTGCCACCAGTGACTCGGGACTTAATGAAAAACTGTTTTTT.

Of note for this clonotype: A read error may explain this, as a much larger clone is one base away. This rearrangement joins TRBV7-9 to TRBJ2-1, with D possibly being TRBD2 (5 bases). The V gene's germline CDR1 is SEHNR and CDR2 FQNEAQ (reference sequence). The CDR3 is 12 amino acids. The CDR3: CAGSGSYNEQFF. Written as DNA, the CDR3 is TGTGCCGGCAGCGGATCCTACAATGAGCAGTTCTTC.

The rearrangement uses TRBV6-5 and TRBJ1-2; TRBD1 is a possible D gene (5 bases). This CDR3 region has 17 residues. Deletions cut 2 bases from V and 2 bases from J, with 18 bases between. Germline V lookup: CDR1 MNHEY, CDR2 SVGAGI. This chain's CDR3 is CASSYGLSGWGNYGYTF. CDR3 sequence (DNA): TGTGCCAGCAGTTACGGGTTAAGTGGTTGGGGGAACTATGGCTACACCTTC.

The chain is built from TRBV6-1 and TRBJ2-1; 9 bases align to TRBD2. With 4 bases clipped from V and 4 bases from J, the junction kept 5 bases outside the gene matches. The germline gives CDR1 MNHNS, CDR2 SASEGT. The CDR3 is 15 residues long. The CDR3 loop is CASSGASGDYNEQFF. The CDR3 DNA reads TGTGCCAGCAGTGGGGCTAGCGGGGATTACAATGAGCAGTTCTTC.

This clonotype has a single count. The rearrangement links TRBV3-1 to TRBJ2-7; a weak D match, TRBD1 (6 bases). The J call may be wrong; the DNA end is better matched by TRBJ2-5. The CDR3 runs 16 residues. Germline V lookup: CDR1 LGHDT, CDR2 YNNKEL (reference sequence). The CDR3 here is CASREERGRAGETQYF. CDR3 DNA sequence: TGTGCCAGCAGAGAAGAAAGGGGGAGAGCAGGAGAGACCCAGTACTTC.

The genes are TRBV27 and TRBJ2-7; possible D gene TRBD2, 6 bases. Germline V CDR1 and CDR2: MNHEY, SMNVEV (reference sequence). The CDR3 loop spans 16 amino acids. The V end was cut by 6 bases, the J end by 6 bases, with 24 bases between. This chain's CDR3 is CASSRGASAGNSEQYF. DNA of the CDR3: TGTGCCAGCAGCCGAGGAGCGTCGGCGGGAAACTCCGAGCAGTACTTC.

The table lists this clonotype with a count of one. Germline is not matched at one junction end, which may reflect a read error. V usage is TRBV5-1 and J usage is TRBJ2-7; D gene uncertain. Germline V gene lookup returns CDR1 SGHRS and CDR2 YFSETQ. The CDR3 length is 15 residues. CDR3 amino acids: CPSSHLTGTAEEQYF. DNA of the CDR3: TGCCCCAGCAGCCACCTGACGGGCACCGCTGAAGAGCAGTACTTC.

This clonotype was seen a few times. At one of its ends the junction is not consistent with the germline gene, which may arise from a read error. V gene TRBV20-1 combines with J gene TRBJ1-5; D unclear. Germline values: CDR1 DFQATT, CDR2 SNEGSKA (reference sequence). CDR3 length: 12 amino acids. Here the CDR3 reads CSATRADQPQHF. The CDR3 bases are TGTAGTGCTACAAGAGCGGATCAGCCCCAGCATTTT.

This clonotype showed up just a few times. In nucleotides, the CDR3 is TGCGCCAGCAGCTCAAAACCTAGCGGGGGGACAGATACGCAGTATTTT. Its protein is CASSSKPSGGTDTQYF. The J gene is TRBJ2-3, the V gene TRBV5-1; 11 bases map to TRBD2. V was pared by 3 bases and J by 3 bases, with 6 bases of the junction left unmatched. Germline assignment: CDR1 SGHRS and CDR2 YFSETQ. This CDR3 comprises 16 residues.

This clonotype was detected many times. This chain joins TRBV12-3 or TRBV12-4 and TRBJ2-1, with 9 bases that match TRBD1. With V trimmed by 6 bases and J by 5 bases, 2 bases remained unmatched. The length of the CDR3 is 13 residues. In DNA form, the CDR3 reads TGTGCCAGCAGGTGGACAGGGGACAATGAGCAGTTCTTC. As protein: CASRWTGDNEQFF.

This clonotype was seen only a few times. The chain combines TRBV20-1 with TRBJ1-4; 8 bases match TRBD1. The CDR3 totals 12 residues. V lost 4 bases to trimming and J lost 14 bases; unmatched junction nucleotides: 9. Germline CDR1 is DFQATT and CDR2 is SNEGSKA (reference sequence). The CDR3 reads CSATGTGVSLFF. The CDR3 DNA sequence: TGCAGTGCTACCGGGACAGGAGTATCGCTGTTTTTT.

The gene calls are TRBV29-1 and TRBJ1-1, with D tentatively TRBD1 (5 bases). Germline values: CDR1 SQVTM, CDR2 ANQGSEA. The CDR3 extends over 12 amino acids. V was shortened by 1 base and J by 7 bases, with 10 bases between the two germline ends. The CDR3 region is CSVEGRADEAFF. CDR3 bases: TGCAGCGTTGAAGGCAGGGCGGATGAAGCTTTCTTT.

In its sample, this clonotype was seen a few times. This chain uses TRBV7-2 with TRBJ2-1, with 10 bases aligning to TRBD2. The germline CDR1 and CDR2 sequences are SGHTA and FQGNSA. The length of the CDR3 is 15 residues. The V gene end was trimmed by 10 bases and the J gene end by 6 bases; junction bases not matched to a gene: 12. The DNA of the CDR3 is TGTGCCATCGGACAGCGGGAGGGCCGGGGCAATGAGCAGTTCTTC. Protein: CAIGQREGRGNEQFF.

This clonotype was observed a few times. The chain joins TRBV6-6 to TRBJ2-1; 11 positions match TRBD2. V was pared by 6 bases and J by 8 bases, with 9 bases of the junction left unmatched. Germline CDR1 MNHNY, CDR2 SVGAGI (reference sequence). The CDR3 is made up of 15 amino acids. The CDR3 protein is CASRITSGSIDEQFF. The DNA for the CDR3 is TGTGCCAGCAGAATAACTAGCGGGAGTATCGATGAGCAGTTCTTC.

This clonotype was recorded a few times. This chain joins TRBV15 and TRBJ2-3, with D hard to call. The CDR3 has 16 residues. CDR1 is LNHNV and CDR2 is YYDKDF in the germline V gene (reference sequence). The V and J ends lost 5 bases and 1 base respectively, with 16 bases between them. CDR3 coding DNA: TGTGCCACCAGCCCTCTGGAGCCCCAGGGCACAGATACGCAGTATTTT. Its protein is CATSPLEPQGTDTQYF.

In DNA form, the CDR3 reads TGTGCCAGCAGTTTAACGCTAGCGACGGTGGACGAGCAGTACTTC. It encodes CASSLTLATVDEQYF. The chain carries TRBV12-3 or TRBV12-4 and TRBJ2-7, with D possibly matching TRBD2 (6 bases). The CDR3 loop spans 15 amino acids. Trimming shortened V by 2 bases and J by 5 bases, and 16 bases separated the two germline ends.

This chain links TRBV12-5 with TRBJ2-6, with D unresolved. The ends were cut back, 8 bases at V and 3 bases at J, with 11 bases in the middle. CDR1 LGHNT and CDR2 FRNRAP come from the germline V gene. The CDR3 totals 14 residues. The CDR3 loop is CASCLARGANVLTF. The CDR3, as DNA: TGTGCTAGTTGTCTGGCTCGTGGGGCCAACGTCCTGACTTTC.

J is TRBJ1-1 and V is TRBV27, with D unclear. The ends were cut back, 3 bases at V and 7 bases at J, with 6 bases in the middle. Per germline, CDR1 MNHEY and CDR2 SMNVEV (reference sequence). The CDR3 is made up of 11 amino acids. The CDR3 region has the DNA TGTGCCAGCAGTTTGGGGTTTGAAGCTTTCTTT. As protein: CASSLGFEAFF.

The gene calls are TRBV5-1 and TRBJ2-4, with 10 bases identical to TRBD1. The V segment lost 0 bases and the J segment 0 bases; nucleotides outside the gene matches: 3. The length of the CDR3 is 17 residues. The germline V gene has CDR1 SGHRS and CDR2 YFSETQ. CDR3 in DNA: TGCGCCAGCAGCTTGGGGGGACAGGGGAAAGCCAAAAACATTCAGTACTTC. It translates to CASSLGGQGKAKNIQYF.

V and J are TRBV20-1 and TRBJ2-5, with 12 bases that match TRBD2. Germline V gene data show CDR1 as DFQATT and CDR2 as SNEGSKA (reference sequence). The J segment lost 5 bases and the V segment lost 4 bases, leaving 8 bases of the junction unmatched. The CDR3 has 15 amino acids. The CDR3 reads CSATGLAGPRETQYF. The CDR3 coding sequence is TGCAGTGCTACGGGACTAGCGGGCCCCCGGGAGACCCAGTACTTC.